Presented here are 9 T cell receptor beta chains from one specimen sequenced in a study of shared clonotypes between healthy human individuals. The data were produced by immunoSEQ multiplex PCR, yet TCRdb's version contains in-frame clones alone and is incomplete. This sample has about 99,000 clones, with about half found just once. The sequenced sample consisted of PBMCs. All receptors derive from a woman aged 40 to 55 in good health. Some clones in this sample may be carry-over from other donors' samples.

A note on this clone: The likely explanation is a read error, given a far larger clone one base away. This chain joins TRBV7-8 and TRBJ2-1; D not certain. The length of the CDR3 is 11 residues. The germline V gene encodes CDR1 SGHVS and CDR2 FQNEAQ. Between the trimmed V and J ends, which lost 1 base and 8 bases, there was a span of 3 bases. DNA of the CDR3: TGTGCCAGCAGCTTAGGCGATGAGCAGTTCTTC. This gives the protein CASSLGDEQFF.

This clone was seen repeatedly, ten times or more. The rearrangement joins TRBV30 to TRBJ1-3, with D possibly matching TRBD1 (5 bases). This CDR3 is 14 amino acids long. Germline assignment: CDR1 GTSNPN and CDR2 SVGIG (reference sequence). V lost 3 bases, J lost 1 base, and 10 bases lay in between. CDR3 in DNA: TGTGCCTGGAGCGGGGGGTCTTCTGGAAACACCATATATTTT. It codes for CAWSGGSSGNTIYF.

This clone was recorded at least ten times. V usage is TRBV19 and J usage is TRBJ2-7; 7 nucleotides align to TRBD2. The CDR3 is made up of 17 amino acids. V dropped 5 bases and J dropped 2; count of bases not matched to a gene: 15. Germline assignment: CDR1 LNHDA and CDR2 SQIVND (reference sequence). The CDR3 spells CASSPRGGTLFPYEQYF. The CDR3 region has the DNA TGTGCCAGTAGTCCTCGGGGAGGGACGTTATTCCCCTACGAGCAGTACTTC.

This clone was detected ten times or more. The chain combines TRBV15 with TRBJ2-7; D gene unclear. Trimming cost V 0 bases and J 5 bases, with 11 bases left between them. The germline gives CDR1 LNHNV, CDR2 YYDKDF (reference sequence). The CDR3 length is 14 residues. CDR3 DNA sequence: TGTGCCACCAGCAGAGATCGGCTAGAGCACGAGCAGTACTTC. Translated, it gives CATSRDRLEHEQYF.

There are many counts of this clone. V and J are TRBV29-1 and TRBJ2-7; 12 nucleotides match TRBD2. CDR3 size: 14 residues. V dropped 7 bases and J dropped 2; count of bases not matched to a gene: 6. Looked up from germline, CDR1 is SQVTM and CDR2 is ANQGSEA. The CDR3, as DNA: TGCAGCGCATACGGACTAGCGGGGACCTACGAGCAGTACTTC. It encodes CSAYGLAGTYEQYF.

The chain couples TRBV28 to TRBJ2-1; no definite D call. The CDR3 has 14 amino acids. CDR1 is MDHEN, CDR2 SYDVKM, per germline. V was cut by 3 bases and J by 9 bases, with 15 bases left in between. The CDR3, as DNA: TGTGCCAGCAGTTTTCGAGTGTACCTGGTTGAGCAGTTCTTC. Translating it yields CASSFRVYLVEQFF.

The rearrangement links TRBV19 to TRBJ2-5; tentatively, D is TRBD2 (6 bases). The better agreement between TRBJ2-7 and the DNA end casts doubt on the J call. CDR1 and CDR2 from the germline V gene are LNHDA and SQIVND (reference sequence). The CDR3 sequence is 16 residues long. In DNA, the CDR3 is TGTGCCAGTAGTATCACGAGGTCCGCGGGATCCTACGAGCAGTACTTC. Its protein is CASSITRSAGSYEQYF.

This clone was detected only a few times. This sequence joins TRBV6-5 and TRBJ2-1; 9 nucleotides line up with TRBD2. Trimming cost V 4 bases and J 3 bases; bases outside gene matches: 4. Germline CDR1 and CDR2: MNHEY and SVGAGI. The CDR3 length is 15 residues. The chain's CDR3 is CASSSRTSVYNEQFF. CDR3 DNA sequence: TGTGCCAGCAGTTCGAGGACTAGCGTCTACAATGAGCAGTTCTTC.

In this sample, this clone turned up a few times. The CDR3 loop reads CASSGGGRTEAFF. CDR3 coding DNA: TGTGCCAGCAGCGGTGGGGGGAGGACTGAAGCTTTCTTT. The chain links TRBV6-1 to TRBJ1-1; tentative D call: TRBD1 (5 bases). The germline CDR1 and CDR2 sequences are MNHNS and SASEGT. The CDR3 contains 13 residues. Trimming removed 6 bases at V and 5 bases at J, with 13 bases between.